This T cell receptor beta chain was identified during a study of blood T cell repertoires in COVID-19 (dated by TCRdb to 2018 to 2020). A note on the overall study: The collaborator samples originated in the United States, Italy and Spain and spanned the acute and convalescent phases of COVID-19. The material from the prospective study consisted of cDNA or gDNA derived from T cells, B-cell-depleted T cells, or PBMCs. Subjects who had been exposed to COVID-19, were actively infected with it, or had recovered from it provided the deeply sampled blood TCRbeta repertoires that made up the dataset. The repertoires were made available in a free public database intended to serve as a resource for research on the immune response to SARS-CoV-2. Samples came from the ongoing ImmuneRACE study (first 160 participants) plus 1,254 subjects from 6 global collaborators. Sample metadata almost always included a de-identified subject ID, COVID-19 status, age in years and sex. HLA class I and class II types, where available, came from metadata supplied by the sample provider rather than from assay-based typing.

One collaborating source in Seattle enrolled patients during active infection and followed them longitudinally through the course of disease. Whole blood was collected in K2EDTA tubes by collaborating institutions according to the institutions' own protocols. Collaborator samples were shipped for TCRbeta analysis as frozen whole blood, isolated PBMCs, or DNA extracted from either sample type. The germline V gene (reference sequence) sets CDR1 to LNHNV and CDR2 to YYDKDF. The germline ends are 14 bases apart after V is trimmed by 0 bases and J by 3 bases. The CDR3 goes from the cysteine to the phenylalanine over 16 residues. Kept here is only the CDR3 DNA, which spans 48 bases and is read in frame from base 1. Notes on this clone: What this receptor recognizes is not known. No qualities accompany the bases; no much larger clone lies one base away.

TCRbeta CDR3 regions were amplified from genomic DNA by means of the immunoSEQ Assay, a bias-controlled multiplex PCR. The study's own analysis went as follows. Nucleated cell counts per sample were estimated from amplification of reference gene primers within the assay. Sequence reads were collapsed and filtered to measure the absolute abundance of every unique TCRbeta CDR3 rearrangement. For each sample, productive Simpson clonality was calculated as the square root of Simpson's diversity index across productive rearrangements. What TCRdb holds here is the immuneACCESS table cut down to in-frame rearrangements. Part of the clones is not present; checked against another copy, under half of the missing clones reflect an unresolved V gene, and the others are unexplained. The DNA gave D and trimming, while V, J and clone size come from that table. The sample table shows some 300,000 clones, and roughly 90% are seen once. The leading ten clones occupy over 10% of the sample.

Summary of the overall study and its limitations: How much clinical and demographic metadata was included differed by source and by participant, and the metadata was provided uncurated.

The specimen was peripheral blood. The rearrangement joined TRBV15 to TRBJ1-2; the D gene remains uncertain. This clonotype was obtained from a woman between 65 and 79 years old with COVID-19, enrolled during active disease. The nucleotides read TGTGCCACCAGCAGAGACAAGCAGGCCAACCACTATGGCTACACCTTC. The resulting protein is CATSRDKQANHYGYTF.